The text below deals with one T cell receptor (beta chain). The entry originates in a study of CD8 T cells in Susac syndrome. TEMRA cells were FACS-enriched, and CD8+ and CD4+ T cells were isolated negatively. Germline loops: CDR1 LNHDA, CDR2 SQIVND (reference sequence). V was trimmed by 6 bases and J by 4 bases, leaving 16 bases between them. The CDR3 is made up of 15 amino acids. An amount of RNA that ranged from about 0.45 to 1 ug was reverse transcribed with random hexamers. In TCRdb, the immunoSEQ multiplex PCR reads were re-called with MiXCR into one record per CDR3 protein. The sample shows about 200,000 distinct CDR3 sequences, roughly 94% of them seen only once.

The sample comprised CD4+ T cells from PBMCs. The receptor was derived from a human donor in good health. J is TRBJ1-5 and V is TRBV19; D remains ambiguous. This chain's CDR3 is CASRNPAGGNQPQHF. The CDR3 DNA reads TGTGCCAGTAGGAACCCTGCGGGCGGTAATCAGCCCCAGCATTTT.